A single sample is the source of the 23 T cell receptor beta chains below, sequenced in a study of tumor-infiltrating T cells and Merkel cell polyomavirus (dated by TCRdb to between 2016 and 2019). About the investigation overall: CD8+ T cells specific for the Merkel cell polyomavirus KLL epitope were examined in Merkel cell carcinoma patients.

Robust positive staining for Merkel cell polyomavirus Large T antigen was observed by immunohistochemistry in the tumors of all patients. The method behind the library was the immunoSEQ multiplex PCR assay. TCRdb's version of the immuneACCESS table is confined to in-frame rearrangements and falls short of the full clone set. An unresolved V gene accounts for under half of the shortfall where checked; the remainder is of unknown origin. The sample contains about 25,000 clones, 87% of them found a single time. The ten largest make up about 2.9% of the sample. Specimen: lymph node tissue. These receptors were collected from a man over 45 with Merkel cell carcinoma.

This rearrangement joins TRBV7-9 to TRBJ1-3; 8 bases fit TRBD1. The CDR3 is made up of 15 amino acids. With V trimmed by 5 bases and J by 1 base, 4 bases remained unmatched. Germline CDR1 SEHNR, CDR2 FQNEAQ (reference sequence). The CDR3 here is CASSTDRGSGNTIYF. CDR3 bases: TGTGCCAGCAGCACCGACAGGGGATCTGGAAACACCATATATTTT. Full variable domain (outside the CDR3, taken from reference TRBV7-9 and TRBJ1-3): DTGVSQNPRHKITKRGQNVTFRCDPISEHNRLYWYRQTLGQGPEFLTYFQNEAQLEKSRLLSDRFSAERPKGSFSTLEIQRTEQGDSAMYLCASSTDRGSGNTIYFGEGSWLTVV.

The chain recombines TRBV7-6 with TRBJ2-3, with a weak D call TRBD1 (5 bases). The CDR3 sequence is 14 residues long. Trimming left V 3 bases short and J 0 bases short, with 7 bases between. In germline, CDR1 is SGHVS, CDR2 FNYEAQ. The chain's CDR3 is CASSLGRSTDTQYF. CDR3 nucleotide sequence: TGTGCCAGCAGCTTGGGGCGGAGCACAGATACGCAGTATTTT.

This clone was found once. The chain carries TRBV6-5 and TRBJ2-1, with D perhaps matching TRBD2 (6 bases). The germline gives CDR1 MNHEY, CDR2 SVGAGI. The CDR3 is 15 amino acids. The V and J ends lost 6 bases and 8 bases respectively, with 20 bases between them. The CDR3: CASSSGTSLGDEQFF. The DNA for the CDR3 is TGTGCCAGCAGCTCCGGGACTTCTTTAGGCGATGAGCAGTTCTTC.

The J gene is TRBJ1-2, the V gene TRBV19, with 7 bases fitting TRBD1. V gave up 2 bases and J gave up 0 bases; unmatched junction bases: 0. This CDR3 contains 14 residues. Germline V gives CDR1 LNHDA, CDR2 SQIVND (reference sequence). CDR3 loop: CASSIQGANYGYTF. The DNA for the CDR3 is TGTGCCAGTAGTATACAGGGGGCTAACTATGGCTACACCTTC.

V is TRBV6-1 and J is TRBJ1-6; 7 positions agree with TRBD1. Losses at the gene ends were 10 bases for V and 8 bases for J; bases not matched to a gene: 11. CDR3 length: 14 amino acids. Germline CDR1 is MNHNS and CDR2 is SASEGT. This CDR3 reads CATPRIQGDSPLHF. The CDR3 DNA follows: TGTGCCACCCCCCGGATCCAGGGGGATTCACCCCTCCACTTT.

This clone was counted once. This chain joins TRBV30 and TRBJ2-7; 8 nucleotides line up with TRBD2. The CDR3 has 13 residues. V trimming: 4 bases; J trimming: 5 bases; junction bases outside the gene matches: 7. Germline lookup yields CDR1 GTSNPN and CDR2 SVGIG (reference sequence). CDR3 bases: TGTGCCTGGACTCCGGGAGGGACTCACGAGCAGTACTTC. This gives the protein CAWTPGGTHEQYF.

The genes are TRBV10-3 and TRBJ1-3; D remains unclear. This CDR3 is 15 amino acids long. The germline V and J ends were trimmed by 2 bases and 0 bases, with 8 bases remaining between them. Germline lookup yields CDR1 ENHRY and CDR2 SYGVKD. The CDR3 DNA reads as TGTGCCATCAGTGAGAACAGTATCTCTGGAAACACCATATATTTT. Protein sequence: CAISENSISGNTIYF.

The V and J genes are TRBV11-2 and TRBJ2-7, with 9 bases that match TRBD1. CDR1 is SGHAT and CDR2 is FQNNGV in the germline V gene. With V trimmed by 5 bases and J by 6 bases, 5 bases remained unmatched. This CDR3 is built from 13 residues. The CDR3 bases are TGTGCCAGCAGCCCCGACAGGGGGATCGAGCAGTACTTC. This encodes CASSPDRGIEQYF.

The DNA of the CDR3 is TGCGCCAGCGGGAGTCGCCGTGAGCAGTTCTTC. It codes for CASGSRREQFF. The chain carries TRBV10-1 and TRBJ2-1; possible D gene TRBD2, 5 bases. The germline V gene has CDR1 WNHNN and CDR2 SYGVQD (reference sequence). Trimming shortened V by 8 bases and J by 9 bases, and 11 bases separated the two germline ends. The CDR3 is 11 residues long.

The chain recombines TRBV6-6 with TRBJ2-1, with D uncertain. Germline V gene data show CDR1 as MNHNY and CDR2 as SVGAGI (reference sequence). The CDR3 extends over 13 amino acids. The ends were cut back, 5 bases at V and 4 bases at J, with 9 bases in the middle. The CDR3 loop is CASSTAGYNEQFF. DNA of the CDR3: TGTGCCAGCAGTACCGCAGGTTACAATGAGCAGTTCTTC.

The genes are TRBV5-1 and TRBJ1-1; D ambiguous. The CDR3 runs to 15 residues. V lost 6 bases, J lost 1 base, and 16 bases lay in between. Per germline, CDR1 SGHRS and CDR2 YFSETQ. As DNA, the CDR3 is TGCGCCAGCAATATCGGAGGGTGGGAGAACACTGAAGCTTTCTTT. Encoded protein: CASNIGGWENTEAFF. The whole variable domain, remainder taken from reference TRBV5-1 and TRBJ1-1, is KAGVTQTPRYLIKTRGQQVTLSCSPISGHRSVSWYQQTPGQGLQFLFEYFSETQRNKGNFPGRFSGRQFSNSRSEMNVSTLELGDSALYLCASNIGGWENTEAFFGQGTRLTVV.

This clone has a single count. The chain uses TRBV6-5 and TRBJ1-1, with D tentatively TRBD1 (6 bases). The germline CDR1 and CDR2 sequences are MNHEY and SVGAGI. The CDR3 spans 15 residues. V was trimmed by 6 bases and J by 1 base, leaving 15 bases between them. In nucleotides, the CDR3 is TGTGCCAGCAGCACCCCGAGGGACAAGAACACTGAAGCTTTCTTT. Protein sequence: CASSTPRDKNTEAFF.

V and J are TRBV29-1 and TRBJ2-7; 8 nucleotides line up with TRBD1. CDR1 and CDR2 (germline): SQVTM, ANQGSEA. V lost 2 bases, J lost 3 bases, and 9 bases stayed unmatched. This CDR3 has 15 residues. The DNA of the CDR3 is TGCAGCGTTGAACGACCGAGACAGGGGTTCTACGAGCAGTACTTC. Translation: CSVERPRQGFYEQYF.

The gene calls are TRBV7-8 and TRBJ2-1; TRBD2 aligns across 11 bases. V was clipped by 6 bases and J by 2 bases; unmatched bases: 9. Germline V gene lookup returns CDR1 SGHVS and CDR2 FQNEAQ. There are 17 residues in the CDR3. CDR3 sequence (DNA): TGTGCCAGCAGTCAAGCGCCGACTAGCGGGGCCTACAATGAGCAGTTCTTC. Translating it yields CASSQAPTSGAYNEQFF.

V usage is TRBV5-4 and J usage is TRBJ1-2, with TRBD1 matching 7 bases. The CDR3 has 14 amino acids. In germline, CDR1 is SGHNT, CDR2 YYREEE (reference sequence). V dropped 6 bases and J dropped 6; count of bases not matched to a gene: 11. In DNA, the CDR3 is TGTGCCAGCAATTCCGGAAGGGGGCGGGATGGCTACACCTTC. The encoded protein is CASNSGRGRDGYTF.

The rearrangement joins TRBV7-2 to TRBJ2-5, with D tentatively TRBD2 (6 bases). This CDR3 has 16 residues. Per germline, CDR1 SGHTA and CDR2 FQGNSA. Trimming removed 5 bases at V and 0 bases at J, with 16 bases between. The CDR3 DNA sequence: TGTGCCAGCAGCCCAGCCTGGGGGGAGTACCAAGAGACCCAGTACTTC. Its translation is CASSPAWGEYQETQYF.

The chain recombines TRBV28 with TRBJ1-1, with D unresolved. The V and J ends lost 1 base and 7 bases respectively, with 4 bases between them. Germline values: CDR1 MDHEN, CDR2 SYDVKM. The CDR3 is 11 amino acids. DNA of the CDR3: TGTGCCAGCAGTTTATTTTATGAAGCTTTCTTT. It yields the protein CASSLFYEAFF.

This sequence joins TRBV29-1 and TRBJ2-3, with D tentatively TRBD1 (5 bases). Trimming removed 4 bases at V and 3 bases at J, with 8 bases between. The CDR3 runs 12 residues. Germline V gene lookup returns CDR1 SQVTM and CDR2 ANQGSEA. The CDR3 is CSVAQGTDTQYF. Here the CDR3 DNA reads TGCAGCGTTGCCCAGGGAACAGATACGCAGTATTTT.

In DNA, the CDR3 is TGCGGAGGGTCCGGGAGTAGGGTCGGGGAGCTGTTTTTT. Its protein is CGGSGSRVGELFF. The chain recombines TRBV29-1 with TRBJ2-2; D is perhaps TRBD2 (6 bases). The CDR3 spans 13 residues. Germline CDR1 reads SQVTM; CDR2 reads ANQGSEA.

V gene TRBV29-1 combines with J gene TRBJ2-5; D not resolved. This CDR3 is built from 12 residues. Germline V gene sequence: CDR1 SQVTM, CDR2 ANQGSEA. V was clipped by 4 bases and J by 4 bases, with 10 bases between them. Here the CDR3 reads CSVGVALETQYF. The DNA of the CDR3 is TGCAGCGTTGGGGTAGCTCTAGAGACCCAGTACTTC.

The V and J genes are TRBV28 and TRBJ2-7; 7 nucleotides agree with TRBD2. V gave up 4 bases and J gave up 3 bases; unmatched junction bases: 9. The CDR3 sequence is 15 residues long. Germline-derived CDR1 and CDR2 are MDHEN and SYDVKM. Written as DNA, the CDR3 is TGTGCCAGCAGTTGGATGGCTGGGAGGGACTACGAGCAGTACTTC. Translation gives CASSWMAGRDYEQYF.

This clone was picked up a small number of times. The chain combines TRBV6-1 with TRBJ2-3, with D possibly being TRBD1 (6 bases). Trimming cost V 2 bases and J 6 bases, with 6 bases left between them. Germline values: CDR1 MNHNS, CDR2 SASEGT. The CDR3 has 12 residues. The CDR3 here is CASSEQGDTQYF. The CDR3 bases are TGTGCCAGCAGTGAACAGGGGGATACGCAGTATTTT.

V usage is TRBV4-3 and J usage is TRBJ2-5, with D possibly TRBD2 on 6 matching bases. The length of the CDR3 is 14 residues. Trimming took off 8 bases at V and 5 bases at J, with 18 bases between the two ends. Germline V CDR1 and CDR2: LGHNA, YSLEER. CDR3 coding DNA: TGCGCCAGCGCACTATCTATCAGCGGGGAGACCCAGTACTTC. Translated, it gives CASALSISGETQYF.